This T cell receptor (beta chain) originates from a study of identical twins. TCRdb called the 5' RACE reads again in MiXCR, with one record for every CDR3 protein. The repertoire holds 700,000 to 950,000 distinct CDR3 sequences, with about 12% as singletons. Regarding the study as a whole: The analysis was cross-sectional rather than longitudinal within donors. There is a chance that invariant MAIT and iNKT cells partially muddied zero-insertion analyses. High-abundance cord blood beta clonotypes had fewer insertions; memory repertoires showed none.

V lost 1 base to trimming and J lost 3 bases, with 12 bases between them. Germline V CDR1 and CDR2: DFQATT, SNEGSKA (reference sequence). The CDR3 contains 14 residues. About this clonotype: The antigen is unknown.

This sample was shared with a second study, whose subject was yellow fever vaccine responses in identical twins. From that report: As reported, the vaccine T cell response of twins seemed partly convergent and partly personalized.

This clonotype originated in a woman aged 18-29 years in good health. Input material: PBMCs. This chain links TRBV20-1 with TRBJ1-2; D is ambiguous. The CDR3 sequence is CSARVLGQDYGYTF. CDR3 DNA: TGCAGTGCTAGAGTCCTCGGGCAGGACTATGGCTACACCTTC.